These 7 T cell receptor beta chains originate from one sample sequenced in a study of T cells in Graves' hyperthyroidism and ophthalmopathy. Amplified TCR beta CDR3 regions came from RNA transcripts. Carried out on the TCR CDR3, a first-round RT-PCR used the HTBI primer set. Via MiXCR, TCRdb re-called the multiplex PCR reads, giving one row per CDR3 protein. The table shows about 410,000 distinct CDR3 sequences, with 14% occurring only once. The sequenced sample was blood. The receptors come from a woman under 40 with Graves' ophthalmopathy.

This clonotype was seen repeatedly, ten times or more. The CDR3 DNA reads TGTGCCAGCAGCCAGGGCACGCCCCAGCATTTT. Its protein product is CASSQGTPQHF. The chain has TRBV3-1 and TRBJ1-5, with D unresolved. Germline V gene data show CDR1 as LGHDT and CDR2 as YNNKEL (reference sequence). The CDR3 length is 11 residues. V lost 3 bases and J lost 9, with 6 bases in between. Full variable domain (remainder filled in from reference TRBV3-1 and TRBJ1-5): DTAVSQTPKYLVTQMGNDKSIKCEQNLGHDTMYWYKQDSKKFLKIMFSYNNKELIINETVPNRFSPKSPDKAHLNLHINSLELGDSAVYFCASSQGTPQHFGDGTRLSIL.

Remarks on this clonotype: Being one base from a much bigger clone, this may be a read error. This chain connects TRBV7-9 to TRBJ1-2; D gene uncertain. The CDR3 is 12 residues long. Germline V gene data show CDR1 as SEHNR and CDR2 as FQNEAQ (reference sequence). V dropped 4 bases and J dropped 9 bases, with 12 bases sitting between them. The CDR3 reads CASSSRTWCYTF. The CDR3 DNA sequence: TGTGCCAGCAGCTCCCGGACCTGGTGCTACACCTTC.

This clonotype was picked up many times. The chain employs TRBV20-1 and TRBJ2-5; no reliable D call. Germline lookup yields CDR1 DFQATT and CDR2 SNEGSKA (reference sequence). This CDR3 comprises 15 residues. The V and J ends lost 1 base and 2 bases respectively, with 14 bases between them. The CDR3 nucleotides read TGCAGTGCTAGAGGCCTCCCGGCTACTCAAGAGACCCAGTACTTC. This gives the protein CSARGLPATQETQYF.

The V call is TRBV20-1, the J call TRBJ2-1, with D tentatively TRBD2 (6 bases). V lost 0 bases and J 6 bases, leaving 15 bases between the germline ends. The CDR3 has 15 residues. In germline, CDR1 is DFQATT, CDR2 SNEGSKA (reference sequence). CDR3 DNA sequence: TGCAGTGCTAGAGATGGGGGTAGCGGAGTCAATGAGCAGTTCTTC. Translation: CSARDGGSGVNEQFF.

Many counts were recorded for this clonotype. The chain recombines TRBV28 with TRBJ2-2, with 11 bases lining up with TRBD2. The CDR3 is made up of 17 amino acids. Trimming took 1 base from V and 1 from J; bases not matched to a gene: 2. CDR1 is MDHEN and CDR2 is SYDVKM in the germline V gene. The CDR3: CASSLSGLAGNTGELFF. In DNA, the CDR3 is TGTGCCAGCAGTTTATCCGGACTAGCGGGGAACACCGGGGAGCTGTTTTTT.

The chain employs TRBV20-1 and TRBJ2-1; 15 positions agree with TRBD2. Germline CDR1 and CDR2: DFQATT and SNEGSKA (reference sequence). CDR3 length: 21 residues. Losses at the gene ends were 3 bases for V and 0 bases for J; bases not matched to a gene: 15. CDR3 amino acids: CSARREFGTSGGWSSYNEQFF. In DNA form, the CDR3 reads TGCAGTGCTAGGAGGGAGTTCGGGACTAGCGGGGGGTGGAGCTCCTACAATGAGCAGTTCTTC.

The sample holds a few counts of this clonotype. The rearrangement joins TRBV18 to TRBJ2-7; TRBD1 is a possible D gene (6 bases). Germline values: CDR1 KGHSH, CDR2 LQKENI. The CDR3 is 15 amino acids. Deletions cut 3 bases from V and 4 bases from J, with 16 bases between. For the CDR3, the DNA is TGTGCCAGCTCACCGTTCGACAGGCATACTTACGAGCAGTACTTC. This gives the protein CASSPFDRHTYEQYF.